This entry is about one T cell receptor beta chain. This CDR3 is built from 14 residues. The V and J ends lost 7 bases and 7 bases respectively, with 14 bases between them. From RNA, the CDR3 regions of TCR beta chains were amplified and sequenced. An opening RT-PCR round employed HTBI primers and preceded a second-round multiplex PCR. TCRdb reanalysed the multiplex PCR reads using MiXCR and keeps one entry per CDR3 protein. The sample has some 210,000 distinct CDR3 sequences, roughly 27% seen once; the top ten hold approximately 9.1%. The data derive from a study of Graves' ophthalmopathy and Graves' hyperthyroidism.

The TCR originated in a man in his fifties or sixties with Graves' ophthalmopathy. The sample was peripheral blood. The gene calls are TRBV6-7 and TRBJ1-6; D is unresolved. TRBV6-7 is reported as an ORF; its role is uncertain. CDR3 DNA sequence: TGTGCCAGCACCGCCGAAGGAACGAATTCACCCCTCCACTTT. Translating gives CASTAEGTNSPLHF.